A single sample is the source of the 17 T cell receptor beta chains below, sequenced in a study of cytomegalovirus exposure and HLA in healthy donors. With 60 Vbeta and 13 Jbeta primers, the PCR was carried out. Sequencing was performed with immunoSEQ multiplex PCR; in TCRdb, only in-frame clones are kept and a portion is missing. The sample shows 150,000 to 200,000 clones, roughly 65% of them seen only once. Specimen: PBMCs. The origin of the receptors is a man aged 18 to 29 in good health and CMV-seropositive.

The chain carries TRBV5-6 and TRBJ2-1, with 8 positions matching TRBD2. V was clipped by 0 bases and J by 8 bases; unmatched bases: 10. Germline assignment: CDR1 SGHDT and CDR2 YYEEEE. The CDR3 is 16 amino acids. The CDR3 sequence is CASSLAGGTRVDEQFF. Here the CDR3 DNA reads TGTGCCAGCAGCTTGGCCGGAGGGACTAGAGTCGATGAGCAGTTCTTC. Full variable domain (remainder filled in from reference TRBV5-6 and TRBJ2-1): DAGVTQSPTHLIKTRGQQVTLRCSPKSGHDTVSWYQQALGQGPQFIFQYYEEEERQRGNFPDRFSGHQFPNYSSELNVNALLLGDSALYLCASSLAGGTRVDEQFFGPGTRLTVL.

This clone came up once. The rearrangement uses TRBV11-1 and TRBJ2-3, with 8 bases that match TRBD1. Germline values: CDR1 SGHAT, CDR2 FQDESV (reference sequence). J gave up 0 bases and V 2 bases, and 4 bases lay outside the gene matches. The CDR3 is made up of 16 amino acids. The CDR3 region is CASSLSAGGSTDTQYF. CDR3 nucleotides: TGTGCCAGCAGCTTATCGGCAGGGGGCAGCACAGATACGCAGTATTTT.

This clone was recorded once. Here the CDR3 reads CASSLTGRGNRIYGYTF. CDR3 sequence (DNA): TGCGCCAGCAGCTTGACCGGGAGGGGGAACCGGATTTATGGCTACACCTTC. The V gene is TRBV5-1, the J gene TRBJ1-2, with D perhaps TRBD1 (6 bases). Between the trimmed V and J ends, which lost 1 base and 5 bases, there was a span of 21 bases. CDR3 size: 17 residues. Per germline, CDR1 SGHRS and CDR2 YFSETQ.

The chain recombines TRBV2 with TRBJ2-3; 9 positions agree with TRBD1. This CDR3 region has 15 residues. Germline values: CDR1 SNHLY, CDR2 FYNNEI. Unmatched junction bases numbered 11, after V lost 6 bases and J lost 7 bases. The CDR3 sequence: CASSPGTGRFNTQYF. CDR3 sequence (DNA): TGTGCCAGCAGCCCCGGGACAGGGAGGTTTAATACGCAGTATTTT. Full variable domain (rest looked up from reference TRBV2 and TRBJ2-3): EPEVTQTPSHQVTQMGQEVILRCVPISNHLYFYWYRQILGQKVEFLVSFYNNEISEKSEIFDDQFSVERPDGSNFTLKIRSTKLEDSAMYFCASSPGTGRFNTQYFGPGTRLTVL.

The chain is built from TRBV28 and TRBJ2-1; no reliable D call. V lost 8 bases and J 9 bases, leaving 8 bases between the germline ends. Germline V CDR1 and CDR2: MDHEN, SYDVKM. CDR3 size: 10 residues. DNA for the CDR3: TGTGCCAGCGGCTCAAGTGAGCAGTTCTTC. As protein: CASGSSEQFF.

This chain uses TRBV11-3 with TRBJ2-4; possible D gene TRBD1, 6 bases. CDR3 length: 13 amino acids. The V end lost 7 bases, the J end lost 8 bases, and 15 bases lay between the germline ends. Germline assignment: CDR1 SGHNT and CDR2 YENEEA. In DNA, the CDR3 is TGTGCCAGCACCATGAGGGGGAGTGACATTCAGTACTTC. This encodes CASTMRGSDIQYF. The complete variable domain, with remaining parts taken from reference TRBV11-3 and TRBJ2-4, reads EAGVVQSPRYKIIEKKQPVAFWCNPISGHNTLYWYLQNLGQGPELLIRYENEEAVDDSQLPKDRFSAERLKGVDSTLKIQPAELGDSAVYLCASTMRGSDIQYFGAGTRLSVL.

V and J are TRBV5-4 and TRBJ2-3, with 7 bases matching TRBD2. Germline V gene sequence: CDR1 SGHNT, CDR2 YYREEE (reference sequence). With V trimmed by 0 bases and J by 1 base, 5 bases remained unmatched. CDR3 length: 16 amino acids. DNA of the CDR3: TGTGCCAGCAGCTTGGATGAGCGGGGAGGCACAGATACGCAGTATTTT. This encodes CASSLDERGGTDTQYF.

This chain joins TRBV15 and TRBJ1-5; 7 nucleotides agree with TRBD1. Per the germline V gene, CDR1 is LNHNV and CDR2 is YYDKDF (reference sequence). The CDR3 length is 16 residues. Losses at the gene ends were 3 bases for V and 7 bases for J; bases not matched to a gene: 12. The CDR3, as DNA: TGTGCCACCAGCAGCATGGCCCAGGGGGGTCACCAGCCCCAGCATTTT. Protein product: CATSSMAQGGHQPQHF. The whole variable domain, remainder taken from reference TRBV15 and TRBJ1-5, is DAMVIQNPRYQVTQFGKPVTLSCSQTLNHNVMYWYQQKSSQAPKLLFHYYDKDFNNEADTPDNFQSRRPNTSFCFLDIRSPGLGDTAMYLCATSSMAQGGHQPQHFGDGTRLSIL.

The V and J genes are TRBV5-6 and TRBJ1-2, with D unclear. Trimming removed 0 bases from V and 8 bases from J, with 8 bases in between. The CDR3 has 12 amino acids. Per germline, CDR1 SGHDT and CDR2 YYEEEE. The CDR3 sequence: CASSLGREGYTF. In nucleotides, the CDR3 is TGTGCCAGCAGCTTGGGCCGAGAAGGCTACACCTTC. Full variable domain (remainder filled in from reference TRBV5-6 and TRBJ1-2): DAGVTQSPTHLIKTRGQQVTLRCSPKSGHDTVSWYQQALGQGPQFIFQYYEEEERQRGNFPDRFSGHQFPNYSSELNVNALLLGDSALYLCASSLGREGYTFGSGTRLTVV.

The CDR3 loop reads CASSLLGTTQETQYF. For the CDR3, the DNA is TGCGCCAGCAGCCTTTTGGGGACAACACAAGAGACCCAGTACTTC. This rearrangement joins TRBV5-1 to TRBJ2-5; D may be TRBD1 (6 bases). The CDR3 loop spans 15 amino acids. Trimming left V 4 bases short and J 2 bases short, with 15 bases between. Germline lookup yields CDR1 SGHRS and CDR2 YFSETQ.

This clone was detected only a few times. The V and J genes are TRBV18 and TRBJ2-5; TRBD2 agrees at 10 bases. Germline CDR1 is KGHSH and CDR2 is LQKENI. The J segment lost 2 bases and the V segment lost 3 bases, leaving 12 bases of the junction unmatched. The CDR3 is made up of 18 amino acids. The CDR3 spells CASSPRLPSGSLQETQYF. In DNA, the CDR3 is TGTGCCAGCTCACCGCGCTTACCTAGCGGGAGCCTTCAAGAGACCCAGTACTTC.

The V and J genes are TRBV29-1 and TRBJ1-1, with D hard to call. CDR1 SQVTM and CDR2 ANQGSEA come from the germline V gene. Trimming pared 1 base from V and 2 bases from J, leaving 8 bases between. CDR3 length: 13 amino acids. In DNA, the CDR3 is TGCAGCGTTGAAGTGGGCAGTAACACTGAAGCTTTCTTT. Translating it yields CSVEVGSNTEAFF.

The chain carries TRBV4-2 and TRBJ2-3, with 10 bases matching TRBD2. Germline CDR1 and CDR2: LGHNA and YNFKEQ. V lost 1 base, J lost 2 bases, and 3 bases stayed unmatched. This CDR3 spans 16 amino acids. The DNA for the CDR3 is TGTGCCAGCAGCCAAGCCAGCGGGAGGGCCACAGATACGCAGTATTTT. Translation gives CASSQASGRATDTQYF.

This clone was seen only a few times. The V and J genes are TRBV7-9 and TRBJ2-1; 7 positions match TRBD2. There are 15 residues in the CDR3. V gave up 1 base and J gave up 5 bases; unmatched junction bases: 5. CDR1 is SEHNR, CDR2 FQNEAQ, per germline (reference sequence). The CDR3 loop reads CASSLVGLADNEQFF. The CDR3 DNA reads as TGTGCCAGCAGCTTAGTGGGTCTAGCGGACAATGAGCAGTTCTTC.

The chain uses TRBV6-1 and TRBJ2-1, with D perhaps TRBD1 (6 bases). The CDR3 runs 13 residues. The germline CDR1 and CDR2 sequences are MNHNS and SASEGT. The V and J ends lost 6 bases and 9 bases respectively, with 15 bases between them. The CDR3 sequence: CASSGQGNGEQFF. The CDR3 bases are TGTGCCAGCAGCGGGCAGGGGAACGGTGAGCAGTTCTTC.

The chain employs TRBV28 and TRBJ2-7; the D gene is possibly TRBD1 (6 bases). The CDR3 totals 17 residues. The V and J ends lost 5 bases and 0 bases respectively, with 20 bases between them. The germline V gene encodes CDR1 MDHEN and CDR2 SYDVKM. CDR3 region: CASSRSGGTRSSYEQYV. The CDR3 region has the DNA TGTGCCAGCAGTCGTTCCGGTGGGACACGCAGCTCCTACGAGCAGTACGTC.

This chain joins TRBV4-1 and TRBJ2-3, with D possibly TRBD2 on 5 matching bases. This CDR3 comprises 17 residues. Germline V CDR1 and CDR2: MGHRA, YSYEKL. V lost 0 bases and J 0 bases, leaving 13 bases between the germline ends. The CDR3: CASSQDSRGSSTDTQYF. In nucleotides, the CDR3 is TGCGCCAGCAGCCAAGATTCCCGGGGTTCTAGCACAGATACGCAGTATTTT.